The rows below give T cell receptor beta chains drawn from one sample of a study of shared clonotypes between healthy human individuals. Clones were read by immunoSEQ multiplex PCR, and TCRdb kept only the in-frame ones, dropping some. Of 2 million to 2.5 million clones detected, around 95% appear once; the ten largest clones hold 0.1% to 0.15%. The sequencing sample was made of naive CD4+ T cells sorted from blood. These TCRs come from a man between 18 and 29 years old in good health. CDR3s include the opening cysteine and the closing phenylalanine or tryptophan. The order of the fields is clone size, V gene, J gene, D gene, CDR3 DNA, CDR3 protein. D genes are given only for firm matches. Some rows have no size entry. The others give once, few or many, or a class for an expanded clone.

NA	TRBV28	TRBJ1-6	TRBD1	TGTGCCAGCACCCACAGGGGAAGGCCCTATAATTCACCCCTCCACTTT	CASTHRGRPYNSPLHF
NA	TRBV30	TRBJ1-1	NA	TGTGCCTGGAGGGTAGACTTGGGTACTGAAGCTTTCTTT	CAWRVDLGTEAFF
once	TRBV10-3	TRBJ2-7	NA	TGTGCCATCAGTGGGGGAGACGCGTCCTACGAGCAGTACTTC	CAISGGDASYEQYF
NA	TRBV10-3	TRBJ2-3	NA	TGTGCCATCAGCCAAAGACTCACAGATACGCAGTATTTT	CAISQRLTDTQYF
NA	TRBV5-1	TRBJ1-1	NA	TGCGCCAGCAGCCGCGGGACAAATGTCATGAACACTGAAGCTTTCTTT	CASSRGTNVMNTEAFF
NA	TRBV7-2	TRBJ2-1	NA	TGTGCCAGCAGCCCGAGAGTCGGACAGCTCTCCTACAATGAGCAGTTCTTC	CASSPRVGQLSYNEQFF
NA	TRBV7-8	TRBJ1-1	NA	TGTGCCAGCAGCTTAAAGGGACCCGGGGTGGGCCTGACCACTGAAGCTTTCTTT	CASSLKGPGVGLTTEAFF
NA	TRBV7-2	TRBJ2-1	NA	TGTGCCAGCAGCTTAGTCGCGGGGGCGGGCAATGAGCAGTTCTTC	CASSLVAGAGNEQFF
NA	TRBV18	TRBJ1-5	NA	TGTGCCAGCTCACCAGACGGGCTGAGCAATCAGCCCCAGCATTTT	CASSPDGLSNQPQHF
NA	TRBV9	TRBJ2-3	NA	TGTGCCAGCAGCGGCCTGACGGGTGGTAGCACAGATACGCAGTATTTT	CASSGLTGGSTDTQYF
NA	TRBV9	TRBJ1-1	NA	TGTGCCAGCAGCGTAAATCCAGGCCTGAACACTGAAGCTTTCTTT	CASSVNPGLNTEAFF
NA	TRBV5-4	TRBJ1-2	TRBD1	TGTGCCAGCAGCCCCGAGACAGGGTATGGCTACACCTTC	CASSPETGYGYTF
NA	TRBV10-1	TRBJ2-1	TRBD1	TGCGCCAGCAGTGCCAGGGGGAGCTCCTACAATGAGCAGTTCTTC	CASSARGSSYNEQFF
NA	TRBV5-6	TRBJ1-6	NA	TGTGCCAGCAGCTTGGGGCAGAACTATAATTCACCCCTCCACTTT	CASSLGQNYNSPLHF
NA	TRBV4-1	TRBJ2-7	NA	TGCGCCAGCAGCCAAGGTGACTGGACTTACGAGCAGTACTTC	CASSQGDWTYEQYF
NA	TRBV5-1	TRBJ2-1	NA	TGCGCCAGCAGCTTGGTTCCTAGCCCCTCCTACAATGAGCAGTTCTTC	CASSLVPSPSYNEQFF
NA	TRBV2	TRBJ2-7	NA	TGTGCCAGCACTCGGAAACAGGGCTCAGGCTTTGGGATGTACGAGCAGTACTTC	CASTRKQGSGFGMYEQYF
NA	TRBV20-1	TRBJ1-1	NA	TGCAGTGCCCGGACCCTTTCTGAAGCTTTCTTT	CSARTLSEAFF
NA	TRBV7-9	TRBJ2-7	NA	TGTGCCAGCAGCTCGGAAGCAGGGGGGCTATACGAGCAGTACTTC	CASSSEAGGLYEQYF
NA	TRBV18	TRBJ2-7	TRBD1	TGTGCCAGCTCACGGGGACAGGGGGGATACGAGCAGTACTTC	CASSRGQGGYEQYF
NA	TRBV11-2	TRBJ2-1	NA	TGTGCCAGCAGCCCAGGGTGGGTTAGTGTCAATGAGCAGTTCTTC	CASSPGWVSVNEQFF
once	TRBV27	TRBJ1-2	NA	TGTGCCAGCAGGAATTCGGGGACCAACTATGGCTACACCTTC	CASRNSGTNYGYTF
NA	TRBV4-2	TRBJ2-1	TRBD2	TGTGCCAGCAGCCGGTCGTTGCCGGGACTAGCATACAATGAGCAGTTCTTC	CASSRSLPGLAYNEQFF
NA	TRBV28	TRBJ1-1	NA	TGTGCCAGCAGTGCCCTAAGGGGTGAAGCTTTCTTT	CASSALRGEAFF
once	TRBV5-4	TRBJ2-2	NA	TGTGCCAGCAGCTTGGGAGTGGGTCAGAACACCGGGGAGCTGTTTTTT	CASSLGVGQNTGELFF
NA	TRBV7-7	TRBJ2-5	NA	TGTGCTAGCAGACAAGCAGGGGTTGTAGGGACCCAGTACTTC	CASRQAGVVGTQYF
NA	TRBV9	TRBJ2-3	NA	TGTGCCAGCAGCACCAGAGGCAGTAGGTGGGACACAGATACGCAGTATTTT	CASSTRGSRWDTDTQYF
NA	TRBV28	TRBJ2-7	TRBD2	TGTGCCAGCAGTTCTGAGGGACTAGCGGGGCAGTACGAGCAGTACTTC	CASSSEGLAGQYEQYF
NA	TRBV30	TRBJ1-1	NA	TGTGCCTGGAGTCCTGGGCGCACTGAAGCTTTCTTT	CAWSPGRTEAFF
NA	TRBV7-2	TRBJ1-4	TRBD1	TGTGCCAGCAGCTTAGTGTCGGCAGGGGGTTGGGAAAAACTGTTTTTT	CASSLVSAGGWEKLFF
once	TRBV19	TRBJ1-1	NA	TGTGCCAGTAGTATCTTGGGGCGCACTGAAGCTTTCTTT	CASSILGRTEAFF
NA	TRBV7-8	TRBJ2-2	NA	TGTGCCAGCACACCAGGGTCCACCGCCTTCGCCGGGGAGCTGTTTTTT	CASTPGSTAFAGELFF
NA	TRBV5-1	TRBJ2-1	NA	TGCGCCAGCAGCTTGGTAGGGGGGCTTTATGGCAATGAGCAGTTCTTC	CASSLVGGLYGNEQFF
NA	TRBV9	TRBJ2-7	TRBD2	TGTGCCAGCAGCGAGGGACTAGCCGGTACCTACGAGCAGTACTTC	CASSEGLAGTYEQYF
NA	TRBV19	TRBJ2-3	NA	TGTGCCAGTAGTGTCCAGAGCACAGATACGCAGTATTTT	CASSVQSTDTQYF
once	TRBV11-2	TRBJ2-5	TRBD2	TGTGCCAGCAGCTGGGGACTAGCGGAGAAGTACCAAGAGACCCAGTACTTC	CASSWGLAEKYQETQYF
NA	TRBV5-1	TRBJ2-7	NA	TGCGCCAGCAGCTTGGTTCTGGGAAGCTCCTACGAGCAGTACTTC	CASSLVLGSSYEQYF
NA	TRBV2	TRBJ2-5	TRBD2	TGTGCCAGCACTCTTCTGAGGACTAGCGGGAGGGAGACCCGGTACTTC	CASTLLRTSGRETRYF
NA	TRBV7-9	TRBJ2-2	NA	TGTGCCAGCAGCTTTCCGGGGGATTTCGGGGAGCTGTTTTTT	CASSFPGDFGELFF
NA	TRBV6-1	TRBJ1-1	NA	TGTGCCAGCAGGGACCCGGGGACTGAAGCTTTCTTT	CASRDPGTEAFF
NA	TRBV19	TRBJ1-6	NA	TGTGCCAGTAGCGGGCTCGCATATAATTCACCCCTCCACTTT	CASSGLAYNSPLHF
NA	TRBV7-9	TRBJ2-2	TRBD2	TGTGCCAGCAGTCCTAGCGGGGGGCCCACCGGGGAGCTGTTTTTT	CASSPSGGPTGELFF
NA	TRBV5-1	TRBJ2-2	NA	TGCGCCAGCAGCTGGAAGGACGCCGCGGGGGAGCTGTTTTTT	CASSWKDAAGELFF
NA	TRBV7-2	TRBJ2-7	TRBD2	TGTGCCAGCAACCTCCCGGGACTAGCCTACGAGCAGTACTTC	CASNLPGLAYEQYF
NA	TRBV4-3	TRBJ2-1	NA	TGCGCCAGCAGCCAAGAACGTACTACGGCTACTTATGAGCAGTTCTTC	CASSQERTTATYEQFF